This T cell receptor (beta chain) was documented in a study of T-cell reconstitution after alpha-beta-depleted transplantation in children. Whole-study results and caveats: Several hundred graft clones that had expanded were reportedly the source of alpha-beta T cells about two months after transplant. In some patients, recipient T cells and intrathymic progenitors surviving conditioning explained high day-60 diversity. By one year post-transplant, T-cell counts and diversity largely arose from T cells that were newly produced.

The CDR3 extends over 11 amino acids. V lost 6 bases, J lost 6 bases, and 9 bases lay in between. CDR1 is ENHRY, CDR2 SYGVKD, per germline. A library of TCRbeta sequences, prepared with unique molecular identifiers, was generated. From the PCR reads, TCRdb called clonotypes with MiXCR, one entry per CDR3 protein. The repertoire includes about 500,000 distinct CDR3 sequences, about an eighth of them detected once, and less than 15% sits in the top ten. This clonotype was observed at least ten times. Its antigen remains unidentified. The V gene is TRBV10-3, the J gene TRBJ2-7; D perhaps matches TRBD1 (5 bases). This clonotype was sampled from a female patient aged 2-9 years who had a stem cell transplant for aplastic anemia, so the T cells may come from the graft donor. Sequencing was performed on PBMCs, mostly from graft donor cells, taken 180 days after TCRalphabeta/CD19-depleted stem cell transplant. The CDR3 sequence is CAIRETAEQYF. In nucleotides, the CDR3 is TGTGCCATCAGGGAGACAGCCGAGCAGTACTTC.